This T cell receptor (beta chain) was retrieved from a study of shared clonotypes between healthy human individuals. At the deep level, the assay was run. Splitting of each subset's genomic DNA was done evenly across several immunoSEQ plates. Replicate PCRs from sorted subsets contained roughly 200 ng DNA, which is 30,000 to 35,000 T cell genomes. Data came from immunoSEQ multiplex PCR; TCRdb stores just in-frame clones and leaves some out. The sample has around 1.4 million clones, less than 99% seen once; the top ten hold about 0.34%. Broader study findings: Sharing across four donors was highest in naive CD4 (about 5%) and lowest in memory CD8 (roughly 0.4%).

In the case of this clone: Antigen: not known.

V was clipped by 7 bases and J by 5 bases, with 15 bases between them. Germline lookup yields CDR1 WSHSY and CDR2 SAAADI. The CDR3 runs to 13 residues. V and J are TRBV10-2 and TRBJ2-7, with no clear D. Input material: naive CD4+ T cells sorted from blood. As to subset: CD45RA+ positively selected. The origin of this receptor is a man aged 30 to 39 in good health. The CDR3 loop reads CASTLAPGHEQYF. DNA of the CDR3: TGCGCCAGCACTCTGGCTCCGGGCCACGAGCAGTACTTC.